This T cell receptor (beta chain) was documented in a study of blood T cells in healthy people across ages. This clonotype was detected only a few times. Antigen unknown. Combining a sample-barcoded 5' primer with a J-beta primer mix, a second PCR ran for roughly 6 to 11 cycles. All cDNA molecules were each tagged by a template-switch adaptor with 12 random nucleotides. TCRdb recomputed calls from the 5' RACE reads with MiXCR, one row per CDR3 protein. The top ten clones hold 15% to 20% of a sample with about 780,000 distinct CDR3 sequences, 35% to 60% of them seen once. Every sample yielded at least 6 million isolated PBMCs. Findings and caveats of the study: Changes seen in expanded clonotypes were possibly confounded by donor CMV status left unknown.

The CDR3 is 15 residues long. The V end lost 4 bases, the J end lost 8 bases, and 19 bases lay between the germline ends. Looked up from germline, CDR1 is SGHRS and CDR2 is YFSETQ. V gene TRBV5-1 combines with J gene TRBJ2-1, with TRBD2 as a possible D gene (5 bases). Material: blood. This TCR was sampled from a man at least 80 years old in good health. The CDR3 loop is CASSIRDHLIHEQFF. CDR3 bases: TGCGCCAGCAGCATCCGGGATCACCTTATCCATGAGCAGTTCTTC.